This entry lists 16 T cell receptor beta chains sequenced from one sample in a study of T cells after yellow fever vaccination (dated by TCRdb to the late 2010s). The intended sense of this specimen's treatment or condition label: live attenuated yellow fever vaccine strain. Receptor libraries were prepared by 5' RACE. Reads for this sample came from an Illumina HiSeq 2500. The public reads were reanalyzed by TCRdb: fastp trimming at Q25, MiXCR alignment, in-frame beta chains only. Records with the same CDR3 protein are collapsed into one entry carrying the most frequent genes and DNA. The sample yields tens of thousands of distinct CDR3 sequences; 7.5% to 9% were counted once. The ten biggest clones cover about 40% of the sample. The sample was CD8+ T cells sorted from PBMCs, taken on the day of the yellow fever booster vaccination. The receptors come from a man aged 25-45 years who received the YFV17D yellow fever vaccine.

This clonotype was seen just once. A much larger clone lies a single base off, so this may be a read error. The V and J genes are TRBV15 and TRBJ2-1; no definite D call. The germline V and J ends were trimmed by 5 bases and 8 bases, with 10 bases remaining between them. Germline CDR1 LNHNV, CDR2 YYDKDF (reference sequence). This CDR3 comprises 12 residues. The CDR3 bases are TGTGCCACCAGCTTCTTCCCGGATGAGCAGTTCTTC. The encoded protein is CATSFFPDEQFF.

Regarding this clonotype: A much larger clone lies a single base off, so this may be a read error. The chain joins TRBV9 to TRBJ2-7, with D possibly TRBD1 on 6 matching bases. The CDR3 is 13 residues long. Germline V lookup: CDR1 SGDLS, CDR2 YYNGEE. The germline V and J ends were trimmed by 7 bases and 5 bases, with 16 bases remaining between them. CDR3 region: CASGAPQGNEQYF. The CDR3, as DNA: TGTGCCAGCGGCGCCCCACAGGGAAACGAGCAGTACTTC. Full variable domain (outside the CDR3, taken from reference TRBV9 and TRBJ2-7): DSGVTQTPKHLITATGQRVTLRCSPRSGDLSVYWYQQSLDQGLQFLIQYYNGEERAKGNILERFSAQQFPDLHSELNLSSLELGDSALYFCASGAPQGNEQYFGPGTRLTVT.

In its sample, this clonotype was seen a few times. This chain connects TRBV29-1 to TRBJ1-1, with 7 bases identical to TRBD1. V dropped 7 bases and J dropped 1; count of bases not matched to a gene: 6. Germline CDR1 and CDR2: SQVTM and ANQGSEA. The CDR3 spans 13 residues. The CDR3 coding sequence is TGCAGCGCAAGGACAGGAGAGAACACTGAAGCTTTCTTT. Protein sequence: CSARTGENTEAFF.

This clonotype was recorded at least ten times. In DNA, the CDR3 is TGTGCCAGCAGTCGACAGGGAGCCTACAATGAGCAGTTCTTC. This translates into CASSRQGAYNEQFF. V usage is TRBV6-2 or TRBV6-3 and J usage is TRBJ2-1, with 7 bases that match TRBD1. CDR1 and CDR2 (germline): MNHEY, SVGEGT. The CDR3 length is 14 residues. Unmatched junction bases numbered 3, after V lost 5 bases and J lost 2 bases.

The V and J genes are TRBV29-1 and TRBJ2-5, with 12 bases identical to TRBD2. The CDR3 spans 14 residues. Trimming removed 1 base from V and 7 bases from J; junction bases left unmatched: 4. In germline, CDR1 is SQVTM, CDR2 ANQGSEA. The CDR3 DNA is TGCAGCGTTGAAGGACTAGCGGGGGCGGCGACCCAGTACTTC. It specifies CSVEGLAGAATQYF.

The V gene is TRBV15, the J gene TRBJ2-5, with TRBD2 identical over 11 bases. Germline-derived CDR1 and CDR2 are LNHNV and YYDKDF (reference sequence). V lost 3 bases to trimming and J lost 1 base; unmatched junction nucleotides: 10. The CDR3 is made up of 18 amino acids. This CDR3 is CATSSRLAGGRGQETQYF. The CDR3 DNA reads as TGTGCCACCAGCAGTCGGTTAGCGGGAGGGCGGGGCCAAGAGACCCAGTACTTC.

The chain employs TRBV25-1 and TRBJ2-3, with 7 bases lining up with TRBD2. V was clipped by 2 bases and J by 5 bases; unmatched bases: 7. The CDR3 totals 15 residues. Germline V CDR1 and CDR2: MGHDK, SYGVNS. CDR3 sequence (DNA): TGTGCCAGCAGTGAAAGCACTAGCGTTGGAGATACGCAGTATTTT. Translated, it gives CASSESTSVGDTQYF.

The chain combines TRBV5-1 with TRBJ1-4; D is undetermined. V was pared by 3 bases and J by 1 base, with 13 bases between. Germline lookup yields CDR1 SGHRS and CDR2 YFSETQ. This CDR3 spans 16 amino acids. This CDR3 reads CASSSGELGTNEKLFF. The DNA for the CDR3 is TGCGCCAGCAGCTCCGGGGAGCTAGGAACTAATGAAAAACTGTTTTTT.

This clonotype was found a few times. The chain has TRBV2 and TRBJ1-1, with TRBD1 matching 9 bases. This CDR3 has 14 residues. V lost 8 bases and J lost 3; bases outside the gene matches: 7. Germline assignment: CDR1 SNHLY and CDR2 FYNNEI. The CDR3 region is CASPSRDRDTEAFF. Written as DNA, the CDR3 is TGTGCCAGCCCTTCCCGGGACAGGGACACTGAAGCTTTCTTT. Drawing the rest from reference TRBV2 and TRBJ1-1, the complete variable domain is EPEVTQTPSHQVTQMGQEVILRCVPISNHLYFYWYRQILGQKVEFLVSFYNNEISEKSEIFDDQFSVERPDGSNFTLKIRSTKLEDSAMYFCASPSRDRDTEAFFGQGTRLTVV.

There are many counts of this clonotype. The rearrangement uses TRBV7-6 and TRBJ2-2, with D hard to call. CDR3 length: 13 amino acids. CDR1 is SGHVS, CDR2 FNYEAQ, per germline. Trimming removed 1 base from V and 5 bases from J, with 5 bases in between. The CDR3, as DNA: TGTGCCAGCAGCTTAGACATTACCGGGGAGCTGTTTTTT. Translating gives CASSLDITGELFF. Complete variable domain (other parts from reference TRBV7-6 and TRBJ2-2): GAGVSQSPRYKVTKRGQDVALRCDPISGHVSLYWYRQALGQGPEFLTYFNYEAQQDKSGLPNDRFSAERPEGSISTLTIQRTEQRDSAMYRCASSLDITGELFFGEGSRLTVL.

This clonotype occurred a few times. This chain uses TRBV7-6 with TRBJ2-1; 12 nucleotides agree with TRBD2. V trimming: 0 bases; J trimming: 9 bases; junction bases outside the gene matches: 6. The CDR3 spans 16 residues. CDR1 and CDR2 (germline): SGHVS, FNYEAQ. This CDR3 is CASSLAWLAGGGEQFF. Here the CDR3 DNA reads TGTGCCAGCAGCTTAGCGTGGCTAGCGGGAGGGGGTGAGCAGTTCTTC.

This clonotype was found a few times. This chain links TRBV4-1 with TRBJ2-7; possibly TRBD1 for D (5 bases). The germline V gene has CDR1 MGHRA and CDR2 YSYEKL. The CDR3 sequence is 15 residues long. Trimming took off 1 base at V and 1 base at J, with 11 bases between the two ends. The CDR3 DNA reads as TGCGCCAGCAGCCAAGGGGTTGACAGTTCCTACGAGCAGTACTTC. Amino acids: CASSQGVDSSYEQYF.

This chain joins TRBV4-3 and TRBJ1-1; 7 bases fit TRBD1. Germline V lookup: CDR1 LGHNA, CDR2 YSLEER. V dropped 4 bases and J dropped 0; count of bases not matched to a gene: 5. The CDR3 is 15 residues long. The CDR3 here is CASSPGTVMNTEAFF. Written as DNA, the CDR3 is TGCGCCAGCAGCCCGGGGACAGTAATGAACACTGAAGCTTTCTTT.

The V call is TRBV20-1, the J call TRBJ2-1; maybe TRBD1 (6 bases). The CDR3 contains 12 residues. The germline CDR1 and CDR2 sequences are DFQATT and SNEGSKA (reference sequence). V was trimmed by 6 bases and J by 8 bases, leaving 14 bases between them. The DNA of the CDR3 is TGCAGTGCAACACAGGGCTTGGATGAGCAGTTCTTC. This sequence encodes CSATQGLDEQFF.

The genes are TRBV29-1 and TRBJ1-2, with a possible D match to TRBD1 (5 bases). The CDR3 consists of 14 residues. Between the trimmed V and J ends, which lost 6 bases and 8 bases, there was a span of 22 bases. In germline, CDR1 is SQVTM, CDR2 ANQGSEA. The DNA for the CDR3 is TGCAGCGTACCCGGGACCGATCTTTGGGAAGGCTACACCTTC. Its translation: CSVPGTDLWEGYTF.

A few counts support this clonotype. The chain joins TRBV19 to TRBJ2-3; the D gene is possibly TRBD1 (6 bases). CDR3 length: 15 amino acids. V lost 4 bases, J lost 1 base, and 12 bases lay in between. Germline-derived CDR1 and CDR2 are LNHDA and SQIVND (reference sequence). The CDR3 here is CASSRTPGGTDTQYF. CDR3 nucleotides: TGTGCCAGTAGTAGGACCCCAGGGGGCACAGATACGCAGTATTTT. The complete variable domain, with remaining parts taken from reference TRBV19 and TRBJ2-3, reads DGGITQSPKYLFRKEGQNVTLSCEQNLNHDAMYWYRQDPGQGLRLIYYSQIVNDFQKGDIAEGYSVSREKKESFPLTVTSAQKNPTAFYLCASSRTPGGTDTQYFGPGTRLTVL.